Shown below are 15 T cell receptor beta chains from a single sample sequenced in a study of beta chain features in type 1 diabetes. Expressed TCRB transcripts got sequenced, as all isolated RNA was reverse transcribed. Libraries were prepared by immunoSEQ multiplex PCR; TCRdb keeps only in-frame clonotypes and omits some of them. The data hold under 500,000 clones, with around 30% observed a single time. The source material was naive CD4+ T cells from blood. The receptors were gathered from a man aged 18 to 30 in good health.

This chain links TRBV5-4 with TRBJ2-3, with 8 positions matching TRBD2. The CDR3 spans 15 residues. V was clipped by 4 bases and J by 4 bases; unmatched bases: 8. Germline CDR1 and CDR2: SGHNT and YYREEE (reference sequence). The DNA for the CDR3 is TGTGCCAGCAGCCGAGCGGGAGCGAAGCCAGATACGCAGTATTTT. Translated: CASSRAGAKPDTQYF.

A few counts support this clone. The chain has TRBV29-1 and TRBJ1-2; possibly TRBD1 for D (5 bases). This CDR3 is built from 12 residues. The V and J ends lost 4 bases and 2 bases respectively, with 8 bases between them. Looked up from germline, CDR1 is SQVTM and CDR2 is ANQGSEA. The CDR3 nucleotides read TGCAGCGTTGTTGAGGGGAACTATGGCTACACCTTC. Translating it yields CSVVEGNYGYTF.

The V and J genes are TRBV4-2 and TRBJ2-1, with TRBD2 identical over 11 bases. CDR3 length: 15 amino acids. V was clipped by 3 bases and J by 8 bases; unmatched bases: 6. The germline V gene has CDR1 LGHNA and CDR2 YNFKEQ. The CDR3 nucleotides are TGTGCCAGCAGCCAGGCCGGGACTAGCGGTTATGAGCAGTTCTTC. Translated, it gives CASSQAGTSGYEQFF.

This clone has only a few counts. The chain carries TRBV5-5 and TRBJ1-3; D ambiguous. This CDR3 is built from 14 residues. CDR1 and CDR2 (germline): SGHKS, YYEKEE (reference sequence). V was shortened by 2 bases and J by 0 bases, with 6 bases between the two germline ends. The CDR3 DNA reads as TGTGCCAGCAGCTTCCGAATCTCTGGAAACACCATATATTTT. This translates into CASSFRISGNTIYF. The full variable domain, in which reference TRBV5-5 and TRBJ1-3 provide the parts outside the CDR3, is DAGVTQSPTHLIKTRGQQVTLRCSPISGHKSVSWYQQVLGQGPQFIFQYYEKEERGRGNFPDRFSARQFPNYSSELNVNALLLGDSALYLCASSFRISGNTIYFGEGSWLTVV.

This rearrangement joins TRBV29-1 to TRBJ1-1; no clear D gene. V lost 7 bases to trimming and J lost 1 base, with 10 bases between them. The CDR3 contains 12 residues. CDR1 and CDR2 from the germline V gene are SQVTM and ANQGSEA. CDR3 in amino acids: CSGGSRNTEAFF. For the CDR3, the DNA is TGCAGCGGAGGGAGTAGGAACACTGAAGCTTTCTTT. Full variable domain (outside the CDR3, taken from reference TRBV29-1 and TRBJ1-1): SAVISQKPSRDICQRGTSLTIQCQVDSQVTMMFWYRQQPGQSLTLIATANQGSEATYESGFVIDKFPISRPNLTFSTLTVSNMSPEDSSIYLCSGGSRNTEAFFGQGTRLTVV.

This chain joins TRBV4-1 and TRBJ1-5; TRBD1 might be the D (5 bases). The CDR3 is made up of 16 amino acids. Germline CDR1 is MGHRA and CDR2 is YSYEKL. Trimming left V 3 bases short and J 3 bases short, with 15 bases between. Written as DNA, the CDR3 is TGCGCCAGCAGCCAGGCACCGCCAGGGAACAATCAGCCCCAGCATTTT. This codes for CASSQAPPGNNQPQHF.

The V and J genes are TRBV28 and TRBJ2-7; D is ambiguous. This CDR3 is built from 11 residues. Between the trimmed V and J ends, which lost 8 bases and 4 bases, there was a span of 9 bases. Germline assignment: CDR1 MDHEN and CDR2 SYDVKM. This CDR3 is CASGIKYEQYF. The CDR3 DNA follows: TGTGCCAGCGGTATTAAATACGAGCAGTACTTC.

The J gene is TRBJ1-4, the V gene TRBV30; a weak D match, TRBD1 (6 bases). CDR1 and CDR2 from the germline V gene are GTSNPN and SVGIG (reference sequence). This CDR3 spans 14 amino acids. V gave up 5 bases and J gave up 8 bases, with 18 bases separating them. CDR3 nucleotides: TGTGCCTGGGCCCCCCACCAAAGGGGGGAAAAACTGTTTTTT. This gives the protein CAWAPHQRGEKLFF.

V gene TRBV30 combines with J gene TRBJ2-6; D is ambiguous. Looked up from germline, CDR1 is GTSNPN and CDR2 is SVGIG (reference sequence). The CDR3 runs 13 residues. The CDR3 nucleotides are TGTGCAAGGGCGACCTTTGGGGCCAACGTCCTGACTTTC. It codes for CARATFGANVLTF.

V is TRBV10-3 and J is TRBJ2-1, with D maybe TRBD2 (5 bases). CDR1 and CDR2 (germline): ENHRY, SYGVKD. V gave up 10 bases and J gave up 0 bases, with 22 bases separating them. The CDR3 length is 17 residues. The chain's CDR3 is CATKGTTAVGSYNEQFF. In DNA, the CDR3 is TGTGCCACCAAAGGAACCACAGCGGTTGGCTCCTACAATGAGCAGTTCTTC.

With respect to this clone: Within the sample, other DNA sequences also encode this same CDR3. J is TRBJ2-7 and V is TRBV28; D is possibly TRBD1 or TRBD2 (5 bases each). Germline CDR1 MDHEN, CDR2 SYDVKM. The CDR3 covers 13 residues. The V and J ends lost 4 bases and 0 bases respectively, with 7 bases between them. In DNA form, the CDR3 reads TGTGCCAGCAGTTCAGGGAGCTCCTACGAGCAGTACTTC. The encoded protein is CASSSGSSYEQYF.

The chain joins TRBV28 to TRBJ1-2, with TRBD1 matching 9 bases. Germline trimming cut 6 bases from V and 12 bases from J; bases unmatched to any gene: 8. The CDR3 is made up of 12 amino acids. Germline lookup yields CDR1 MDHEN and CDR2 SYDVKM. This CDR3 is CASRRGQGTNTF. DNA of the CDR3: TGTGCCAGCAGAAGAGGACAGGGGACGAACACCTTC.

This clone has only a few counts. V is TRBV27 and J is TRBJ1-5; D possibly corresponds to TRBD1 (6 bases). This CDR3 region has 15 residues. CDR1 is MNHEY and CDR2 is SMNVEV in the germline V gene (reference sequence). Trimming stripped 6 bases from V and 7 bases from J, with 19 bases between. CDR3 DNA sequence: TGTGCCAGCAGCCCCGAGGCCAGGGGACTCCAGCCCCAGCATTTT. It yields the protein CASSPEARGLQPQHF.

This clone has only a few counts. The V call is TRBV21-1, the J call TRBJ1-2. TRBV21-1 is annotated as a pseudogene. CDR3 size: 11 residues. Here the CDR3 reads CASATLHGYTF. CDR3 DNA sequence: TGTGCCAGCGCAACACTGCATGGCTACACCTTC.

This chain's CDR3 is CASSSRVNEQFF. Here the CDR3 DNA reads TGTGCCAGCAGCTCCAGGGTCAATGAGCAGTTCTTC. This sequence joins TRBV7-9 and TRBJ2-1, with a weak D call TRBD1 (5 bases). V lost 4 bases to trimming and J lost 6 bases, with 7 bases between them. Per germline, CDR1 SEHNR and CDR2 FQNEAQ (reference sequence). CDR3 length: 12 residues.